This TCR beta chain comes out of a study of blood T cell repertoires in COVID-19 (dated by TCRdb to the early 2020s). Background for the entire study: Collaborator samples came from the United States, Italy and Spain and covered acute and convalescent phases of COVID-19. The repertoires were made available in a free public database intended to serve as a resource for research on the immune response to SARS-CoV-2. The samples were drawn from the first 160 participants of the ongoing ImmuneRACE study and from 1,200 or so subjects provided by 6 global collaborators. The prospective study material was composed of cDNA or gDNA derived from T cells, B-cell-depleted T cells, or PBMCs. Deeply sampled blood TCRbeta repertoires from subjects exposed to, actively infected with, or recovered from COVID-19 were included in the dataset. A de-identified subject ID, COVID-19 status, age in years and sex were almost always included in the sample metadata. Where available, HLA class I and class II types were obtained from metadata supplied by the sample provider rather than from assay-based typing.

A few counts support this clone. Its binding antigen is unknown. No much larger clone exists at a distance of one base, and base qualities are not known. The paper's findings and limits, for the study overall: How much clinical and demographic metadata was included differed by source and by participant, and the metadata was provided uncurated.

A second Seattle source provided samples from volunteer blood donors who had recovered from COVID-19. The collaborating institutions used their own protocols to collect whole blood in K2EDTA tubes. Collaborator samples were shipped for TCRbeta analysis as frozen whole blood, isolated PBMCs, or DNA extracted from either sample type. The immunoSEQ Assay, a bias-controlled multiplex PCR, was used to amplify TCRbeta CDR3 regions from genomic DNA. Turning to the authors' computational methods: Within the assay, amplification of reference gene primers was used to estimate how many nucleated cells each sample contained. To quantify the absolute abundance of each unique TCRbeta CDR3 rearrangement, sequence reads were collapsed and filtered. Productive Simpson clonality was computed per sample as the square root of Simpson's diversity index over productive rearrangements. The table comes from immuneACCESS by way of TCRdb, which keeps in-frame sequences with V and J called. Part of the clones is missing from these tables; in studies checked, under half for an unresolved V gene and the rest for unknown reasons. For V, J and clone size, that table is used; D and trimming come from the DNA. A total of a few hundred thousand clones appear in this sample, 87% of them only once. The ten most abundant clones make up about 8% of the sample.

V is cut by 4 bases and J by 8 bases, and the space between the germline ends is 17 bases. From its cysteine to its phenylalanine, the CDR3 spans 15 amino acids. The CDR3 DNA has 45 bases and is translated from base 1. The CDR1 and CDR2 encoded by the germline V gene (reference sequence) are LNHDA and SQIVND. The sample was peripheral blood. The source is a woman aged 50 to 65 who had recovered from COVID-19. The chain links TRBV19 with TRBJ1-4; TRBD1 is a weak D gene call, 5 bases matching. CDR3 protein: CASSTSGTRGEKLFF. The bases read TGTGCCAGTAGTACATCAGGGACGCGGGGGGAAAAACTGTTTTTT. Here the CDR3 is joined to the reference TRBV19 and TRBJ1-4 genes, and the full variable domain is: DGGITQSPKYLFRKEGQNVTLSCEQNLNHDAMYWYRQDPGQGLRLIYYSQIVNDFQKGDIAEGYSVSREKKESFPLTVTSAQKNPTAFYLCASSTSGTRGEKLFFGSGTQLSVL.